Presented here are 10 T cell receptor beta chains from one specimen sequenced in a study of regulatory T cells in long-lasting Graves disease. The authors built TCR beta libraries using iRepertoire HTBI primers and Arm-PCR of CDR3 regions. TCRdb independently ran MiXCR on the multiplex PCR reads; one entry per CDR3 protein. Among some 450,000 distinct CDR3 sequences listed, 16% were seen once. As for time point: newly diagnosed GD, antithyroid drugs for less than 3 months. RNA isolated from PBMCs was used to make the TCR library. The same sample was also studied in work on T cells in Graves' hyperthyroidism and ophthalmopathy.

The sample in question was peripheral blood mononuclear cells (PBMCs), obtained at new diagnosis, from a patient treated with antithyroid drugs. The source is a woman between 25 and 40 years old with Graves disease.

This clonotype has a count of ten or more. The V call is TRBV20-1, the J call TRBJ1-5; 8 bases map to TRBD1. The CDR3 sequence is 14 residues long. Looked up from germline, CDR1 is DFQATT and CDR2 is SNEGSKA (reference sequence). J lost 7 bases, V lost 3 bases, and 8 bases had no gene match. In DNA form, the CDR3 reads TGCAGTGCTAGGGACAGGGATTTAAGGCAGCCCCAGCATTTT. As protein: CSARDRDLRQPQHF.

This clonotype has at least ten counts. The chain combines TRBV28 with TRBJ1-4, with D perhaps TRBD1 (6 bases). Germline CDR1 MDHEN, CDR2 SYDVKM. Trimming removed 6 bases from V and 4 bases from J, with 15 bases in between. This CDR3 has 15 residues. Here the CDR3 DNA reads TGTGCCAGCAGGCTTCGGGGGGGCGGTAATGAAAAACTGTTTTTT. Protein product: CASRLRGGGNEKLFF. The variable domain in full, with the rest retrieved from reference TRBV28 and TRBJ1-4, is DVKVTQSSRYLVKRTGEKVFLECVQDMDHENMFWYRQDPGLGLRLIYFSYDVKMKEKGDIPEGYSVSREKKERFSLILESASTNQTSMYLCASRLRGGGNEKLFFGSGTQLSVL.

The chain links TRBV20-1 to TRBJ2-5; possibly TRBD1 for D (6 bases). This CDR3 comprises 15 residues. Looked up from germline, CDR1 is DFQATT and CDR2 is SNEGSKA (reference sequence). The V end was cut by 6 bases, the J end by 9 bases, with 26 bases between. The CDR3 DNA reads TGCAGTGCCCCTGGGGGTACTGGGACATGGAGACCCCAGTACTTC. It specifies CSAPGGTGTWRPQYF.

V and J are TRBV6-2 or TRBV6-3 and TRBJ2-3; 7 nucleotides agree with TRBD1. Unmatched junction bases numbered 7, after V lost 5 bases and J lost 2 bases. Per germline, CDR1 MNHEY and CDR2 SVGEGT. The CDR3 runs to 15 residues. In nucleotides, the CDR3 is TGTGCCAGCAGTGTATTAGGACAGGACACAGATACGCAGTATTTT. Protein sequence: CASSVLGQDTDTQYF.

The table lists this clonotype with a few counts. The chain joins TRBV19 to TRBJ2-7, with 13 bases identical to TRBD2. This CDR3 is built from 17 residues. Losses at the gene ends were 3 bases for V and 6 bases for J; bases not matched to a gene: 11. Germline V gene sequence: CDR1 LNHDA, CDR2 SQIVND (reference sequence). CDR3 in amino acids: CASSIPPLAGGPIEQYF. The CDR3 nucleotides are TGTGCCAGTAGTATTCCTCCACTAGCGGGAGGGCCCATCGAGCAGTACTTC.

The rearrangement uses TRBV2 and TRBJ2-7, with 7 bases that match TRBD1. The CDR3 extends over 16 amino acids. V was clipped by 0 bases and J by 4 bases; unmatched bases: 9. The germline V gene has CDR1 SNHLY and CDR2 FYNNEI. DNA of the CDR3: TGTGCCAGCAGTGAAGCCGCCGGGACAGAGGCGTACGAGCAGTACTTC. This sequence encodes CASSEAAGTEAYEQYF.

As for this clonotype: A clone one base away is much larger, so this may be a read error. J is TRBJ2-2 and V is TRBV12-3 or TRBV12-4; 9 nucleotides match TRBD1. J was trimmed by 10 bases and V by 6 bases; bases with no gene match: 12. This CDR3 is built from 15 residues. In DNA form, the CDR3 reads TGTGCCAGCAGCACCGGGACAGGGCATTCCGAGGAGCTGTTTTTT. It encodes CASSTGTGHSEELFF.

This clonotype was seen at least ten times. V and J are TRBV7-8 and TRBJ1-4; the D gene is possibly TRBD1 (5 bases). Trimming cost V 3 bases and J 6 bases, with 14 bases left between them. The germline CDR1 and CDR2 sequences are SGHVS and FQNEAQ. CDR3 length: 15 amino acids. The CDR3: CASSFGTGADEKLFF. The CDR3 DNA follows: TGTGCCAGCAGCTTTGGAACAGGCGCCGATGAAAAACTGTTTTTT.

This rearrangement joins TRBV5-1 to TRBJ2-7, with a tentative D call TRBD1 (6 bases). The CDR3 has 14 residues. Germline V gene sequence: CDR1 SGHRS, CDR2 YFSETQ. V lost 4 bases and J 6 bases, leaving 17 bases between the germline ends. The CDR3 DNA reads as TGCGCCAGCAGCCTGGACTCTCAGGGGCGCGAGCAGTACTTC. Translating it yields CASSLDSQGREQYF.

This clonotype was observed a handful of times. The chain employs TRBV9 and TRBJ2-7; 10 bases agree with TRBD2. The trim removed 0 bases at V and 4 bases at J, leaving 4 bases unmatched. Germline loops: CDR1 SGDLS, CDR2 YYNGEE. The CDR3 spans 15 residues. Here the CDR3 reads CASSVASGSEYEQYF. For the CDR3, the DNA is TGTGCCAGCAGCGTAGCTAGCGGGAGCGAATACGAGCAGTACTTC.